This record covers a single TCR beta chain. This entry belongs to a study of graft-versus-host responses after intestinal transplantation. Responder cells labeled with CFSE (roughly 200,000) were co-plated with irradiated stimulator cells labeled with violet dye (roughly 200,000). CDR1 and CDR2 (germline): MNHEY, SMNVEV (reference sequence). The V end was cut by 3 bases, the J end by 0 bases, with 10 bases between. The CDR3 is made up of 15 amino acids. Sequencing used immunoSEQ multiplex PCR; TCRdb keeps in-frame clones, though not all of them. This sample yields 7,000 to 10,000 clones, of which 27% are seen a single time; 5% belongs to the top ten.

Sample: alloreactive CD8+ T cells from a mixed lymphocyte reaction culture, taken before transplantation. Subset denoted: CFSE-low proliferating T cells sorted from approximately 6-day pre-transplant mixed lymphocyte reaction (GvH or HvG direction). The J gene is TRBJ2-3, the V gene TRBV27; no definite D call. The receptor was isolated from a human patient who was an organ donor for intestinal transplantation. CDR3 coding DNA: TGTGCCAGCAGTTTCCCTTCCGACAGCACAGATACGCAGTATTTT. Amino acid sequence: CASSFPSDSTDTQYF.